The 14 T cell receptor beta chains below all came from one sample that was sequenced in a study of cytomegalovirus exposure and HLA in healthy donors. Use of 60 Vbeta and 13 Jbeta primers characterized the PCR. The data were produced by immunoSEQ multiplex PCR, yet TCRdb's version contains in-frame clones alone and is incomplete. The table shows 150,000 to 200,000 clones, with roughly 80% occurring only once. The sequenced sample was PBMCs. The source is a man aged 45-60 years in good health and CMV-seropositive.

The chain carries TRBV30 and TRBJ1-5; possibly TRBD1 for D (5 bases). Germline CDR1 reads GTSNPN; CDR2 reads SVGIG (reference sequence). Trimming took off 5 bases at V and 1 base at J, with 9 bases between the two ends. The CDR3 spans 13 residues. DNA for the CDR3: TGTGCCTGGTCGCAGGGAAGCAATCAGCCCCAGCATTTT. Translation gives CAWSQGSNQPQHF. Complete variable domain (other parts from reference TRBV30 and TRBJ1-5): SQTIHQWPATLVQPVGSPLSLECTVEGTSNPNLYWYRQAAGRGLQLLFYSVGIGQISSEVPQNLSASRPQDRQFILSSKKLLLSDSGFYLCAWSQGSNQPQHFGDGTRLSIL.

V and J are TRBV25-1 and TRBJ2-5; TRBD2 matches 14 bases. The end of the DNA fits TRBJ2-7 better, so the J call may be wrong. In germline, CDR1 is MGHDK, CDR2 SYGVNS. The CDR3 totals 17 residues. In DNA form, the CDR3 reads TGTGCCAGCACCCCGACTAGCGGGGGGGCTGTATCCTACGAGCAGTACTTC. Residues: CASTPTSGGAVSYEQYF.

The chain uses TRBV9 and TRBJ1-3; no reliable D call. Trimming took 1 base from V and 0 from J, leaving 8 bases between them. CDR3 size: 15 residues. The germline CDR1 and CDR2 sequences are SGDLS and YYNGEE. CDR3 sequence: CASSVSQYSGNTIYF. Written as DNA, the CDR3 is TGTGCCAGCAGCGTAAGTCAGTACTCTGGAAACACCATATATTTT. The entire variable domain, with the rest obtained from reference TRBV9 and TRBJ1-3, is as follows: DSGVTQTPKHLITATGQRVTLRCSPRSGDLSVYWYQQSLDQGLQFLIQYYNGEERAKGNILERFSAQQFPDLHSELNLSSLELGDSALYFCASSVSQYSGNTIYFGEGSWLTVV.

This sequence joins TRBV19 and TRBJ1-2; perhaps TRBD1 as D (6 bases). Between the trimmed V and J ends, which lost 3 bases and 1 base, there was a span of 15 bases. CDR1 is LNHDA and CDR2 is SQIVND in the germline V gene (reference sequence). The CDR3 is made up of 16 amino acids. In DNA form, the CDR3 reads TGTGCCAGTAGTATCGCAACAGGGAATATTAACTATGGCTACACCTTC. Residues: CASSIATGNINYGYTF.

This rearrangement joins TRBV6-5 to TRBJ2-3; 13 nucleotides line up with TRBD2. J lost 3 bases, V lost 6 bases, and 3 bases had no gene match. The CDR3 runs 15 residues. Germline V gene data show CDR1 as MNHEY and CDR2 as SVGAGI. This chain's CDR3 is CASRQGLAGTDTQYF. The CDR3 nucleotides are TGTGCCAGCAGGCAGGGACTAGCGGGGACAGATACGCAGTATTTT.

The chain recombines TRBV27 with TRBJ2-5; 7 bases are shared with TRBD1. Germline assignment: CDR1 MNHEY and CDR2 SMNVEV (reference sequence). This CDR3 is built from 16 residues. V lost 4 bases, J lost 5 bases, and 13 bases stayed unmatched. The CDR3 loop reads CASSSGTELSGETQYF. The CDR3 nucleotides read TGTGCCAGCAGTTCCGGGACAGAGCTTTCTGGGGAGACCCAGTACTTC.

The J gene is TRBJ2-3, the V gene TRBV19, with a weak D call TRBD1 (6 bases). Germline V gives CDR1 LNHDA, CDR2 SQIVND (reference sequence). There are 14 residues in the CDR3. Written as DNA, the CDR3 is TGTGCATCGTCTCGGGGACACAGCACAGATACGCAGTATTTT. Encoded protein: CASSRGHSTDTQYF.

CDR3 sequence reads: CASSRGGGNQPQHF. CDR3 sequence (DNA): TGTGCCAGCAGCAGGGGGGGTGGCAATCAGCCCCAGCATTTT. This chain connects TRBV5-4 to TRBJ1-5; maybe TRBD1 (6 bases). Trimming pared 4 bases from V and 2 bases from J, leaving 10 bases between. This CDR3 comprises 14 residues. The germline gives CDR1 SGHNT, CDR2 YYREEE (reference sequence).

The V gene is TRBV19, the J gene TRBJ2-1; possible D gene TRBD1, 7 bases. This CDR3 is built from 14 residues. Germline V gives CDR1 LNHDA, CDR2 SQIVND (reference sequence). V shed 3 bases and J shed 9 bases, with 15 bases lying between them. The CDR3 nucleotides are TGTGCCAGTAGTATTGTTGGAGGGGGCGGTGAGCAGTTCTTC. This gives the protein CASSIVGGGGEQFF.

The chain uses TRBV11-3 and TRBJ2-1; 12 bases line up with TRBD2. Germline CDR1 and CDR2: SGHNT and YENEEA. J gave up 9 bases and V 2 bases, and 2 bases lay outside the gene matches. The CDR3 is made up of 14 amino acids. The CDR3 nucleotides read TGTGCCAGCAGCTTACTAGCGGGGGGGCCTGAGCAGTTCTTC. Amino acids: CASSLLAGGPEQFF.

The chain joins TRBV9 to TRBJ2-3; 8 bases are a match to TRBD2. V lost 1 base to trimming and J lost 5 bases; unmatched junction nucleotides: 9. Germline V lookup: CDR1 SGDLS, CDR2 YYNGEE. The CDR3 has 16 residues. The CDR3 spells CASSVRFGGAIDTQYF. DNA for the CDR3: TGTGCCAGCAGCGTAAGGTTCGGGGGGGCTATAGATACGCAGTATTTT. The full variable domain, with the rest looked up from reference TRBV9 and TRBJ2-3, is DSGVTQTPKHLITATGQRVTLRCSPRSGDLSVYWYQQSLDQGLQFLIQYYNGEERAKGNILERFSAQQFPDLHSELNLSSLELGDSALYFCASSVRFGGAIDTQYFGPGTRLTVL.

The chain is built from TRBV5-8 and TRBJ1-2; maybe TRBD1 (5 bases). Germline lookup yields CDR1 SGHTS and CDR2 YDEGEE. V lost 4 bases and J lost 5, with 9 bases in between. This CDR3 is built from 12 residues. DNA for the CDR3: TGTGCCAGCAGCCTCCAGGGTTATGGCTACACCTTC. Translating it yields CASSLQGYGYTF. The full variable domain, its missing parts supplied by reference TRBV5-8 and TRBJ1-2, is EAGVTQSPTHLIKTRGQQATLRCSPISGHTSVYWYQQALGLGLQFLLWYDEGEERNRGNFPPRFSGRQFPNYSSELNVNALELEDSALYLCASSLQGYGYTFGSGTRLTVV.

This chain joins TRBV6-1 and TRBJ2-7; possibly TRBD2 for D (7 bases). V lost 2 bases, J lost 0 bases, and 14 bases lay in between. The CDR3 is 16 amino acids. Germline V gene lookup returns CDR1 MNHNS and CDR2 SASEGT. DNA of the CDR3: TGTGCCAGCAGTGAACCCCCGGCGGGGGCCTCCTACGAGCAGTACTTC. Translating gives CASSEPPAGASYEQYF.

This clone has a single count. The rearrangement joins TRBV4-1 to TRBJ2-5; possibly TRBD2 for D (5 bases). V lost 1 base, J lost 5 bases, and 14 bases lay in between. CDR3 length equals 15 residues. Germline loops: CDR1 MGHRA, CDR2 YSYEKL. CDR3 bases: TGCGCCAGCAGCCAAGTTCGGCTAGCTCCTGAGACCCAGTACTTC. It codes for CASSQVRLAPETQYF.